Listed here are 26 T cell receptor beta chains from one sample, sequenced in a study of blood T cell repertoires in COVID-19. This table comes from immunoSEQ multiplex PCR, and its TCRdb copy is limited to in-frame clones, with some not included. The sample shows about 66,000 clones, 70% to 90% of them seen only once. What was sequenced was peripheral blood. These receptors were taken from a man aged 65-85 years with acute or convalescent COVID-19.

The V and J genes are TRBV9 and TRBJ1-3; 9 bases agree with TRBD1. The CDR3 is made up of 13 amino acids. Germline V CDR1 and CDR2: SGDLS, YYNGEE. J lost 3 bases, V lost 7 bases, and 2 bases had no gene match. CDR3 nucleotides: TGTGCCAGCGGACAGGGGTATGGAAACACCATATATTTT. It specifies CASGQGYGNTIYF. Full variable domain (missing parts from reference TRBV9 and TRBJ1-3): DSGVTQTPKHLITATGQRVTLRCSPRSGDLSVYWYQQSLDQGLQFLIQYYNGEERAKGNILERFSAQQFPDLHSELNLSSLELGDSALYFCASGQGYGNTIYFGEGSWLTVV.

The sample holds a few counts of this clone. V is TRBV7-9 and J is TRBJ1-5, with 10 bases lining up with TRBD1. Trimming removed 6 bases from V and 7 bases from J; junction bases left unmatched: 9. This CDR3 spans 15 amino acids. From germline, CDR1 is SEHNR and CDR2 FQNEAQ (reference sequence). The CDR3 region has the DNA TGTGCCAGCAGTTCCCCCGGGACAGGGGCCCAGCCCCAGCATTTT. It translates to CASSSPGTGAQPQHF.

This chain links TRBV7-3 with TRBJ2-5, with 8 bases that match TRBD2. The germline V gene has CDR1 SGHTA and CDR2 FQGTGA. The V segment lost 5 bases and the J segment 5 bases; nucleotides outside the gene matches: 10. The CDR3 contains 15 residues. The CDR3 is CASSERGTSFETQYF. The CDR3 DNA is TGTGCCAGCAGCGAAAGGGGGACTAGTTTTGAGACCCAGTACTTC.

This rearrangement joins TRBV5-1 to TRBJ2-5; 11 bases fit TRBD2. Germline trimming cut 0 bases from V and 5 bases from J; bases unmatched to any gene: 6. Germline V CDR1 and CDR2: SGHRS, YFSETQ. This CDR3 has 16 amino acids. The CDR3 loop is CASSLAPSGGRETQYF. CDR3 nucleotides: TGCGCCAGCAGCTTGGCCCCTAGCGGGGGGCGGGAGACCCAGTACTTC. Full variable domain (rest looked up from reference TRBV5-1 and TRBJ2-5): KAGVTQTPRYLIKTRGQQVTLSCSPISGHRSVSWYQQTPGQGLQFLFEYFSETQRNKGNFPGRFSGRQFSNSRSEMNVSTLELGDSALYLCASSLAPSGGRETQYFGPGTRLLVL.

The CDR3 bases are TGTGCCAGCAGCTTAGGTTCAGGAAACTATGGCTACACCTTC. This gives the protein CASSLGSGNYGYTF. The chain combines TRBV7-2 with TRBJ1-2; D gene uncertain. CDR1 SGHTA and CDR2 FQGNSA come from the germline V gene. V was pared by 1 base and J by 2 bases, with 8 bases between. The length of the CDR3 is 14 residues. Together with reference TRBV7-2 and TRBJ1-2, the CDR3 gives the full variable domain: GAGVSQSPSNKVTEKGKDVELRCDPISGHTALYWYRQSLGQGLEFLIYFQGNSAPDKSGLPSDRFSAERTGGSVSTLTIQRTQQEDSAVYLCASSLGSGNYGYTFGSGTRLTVV.

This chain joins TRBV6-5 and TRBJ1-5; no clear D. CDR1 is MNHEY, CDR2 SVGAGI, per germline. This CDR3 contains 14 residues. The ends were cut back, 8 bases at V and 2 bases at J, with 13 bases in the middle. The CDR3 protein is CASDRSFGNQPQHF. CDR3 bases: TGTGCCAGCGATCGTAGTTTCGGCAATCAGCCCCAGCATTTT.

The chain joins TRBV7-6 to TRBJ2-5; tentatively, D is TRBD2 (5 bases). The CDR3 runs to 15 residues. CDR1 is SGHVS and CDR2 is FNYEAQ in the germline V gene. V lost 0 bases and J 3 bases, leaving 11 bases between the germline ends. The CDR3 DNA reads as TGTGCCAGCAGCTTAGCGCACGGGGTCGAAGAGACCCAGTACTTC. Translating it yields CASSLAHGVEETQYF.

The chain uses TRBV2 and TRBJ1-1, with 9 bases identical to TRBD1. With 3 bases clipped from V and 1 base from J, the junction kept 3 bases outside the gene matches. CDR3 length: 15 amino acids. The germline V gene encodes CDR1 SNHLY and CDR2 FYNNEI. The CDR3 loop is CASSDLQGANTEAFF. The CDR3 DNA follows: TGTGCCAGCAGTGATCTACAGGGGGCGAACACTGAAGCTTTCTTT. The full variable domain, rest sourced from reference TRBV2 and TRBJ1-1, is EPEVTQTPSHQVTQMGQEVILRCVPISNHLYFYWYRQILGQKVEFLVSFYNNEISEKSEIFDDQFSVERPDGSNFTLKIRSTKLEDSAMYFCASSDLQGANTEAFFGQGTRLTVV.

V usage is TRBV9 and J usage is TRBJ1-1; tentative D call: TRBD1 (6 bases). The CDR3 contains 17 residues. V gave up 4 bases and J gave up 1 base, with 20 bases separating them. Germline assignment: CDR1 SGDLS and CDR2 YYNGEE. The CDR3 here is CASSPLRGGDPNTEAFF. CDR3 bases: TGTGCCAGCAGCCCTCTAAGAGGGGGGGACCCGAACACTGAAGCTTTCTTT.

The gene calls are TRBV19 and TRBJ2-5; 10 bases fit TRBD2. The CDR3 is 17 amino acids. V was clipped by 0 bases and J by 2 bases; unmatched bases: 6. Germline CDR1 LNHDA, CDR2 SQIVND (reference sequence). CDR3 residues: CASSIDHLAGDQETQYF. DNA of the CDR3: TGTGCCAGTAGTATAGATCACCTAGCGGGGGATCAAGAGACCCAGTACTTC.

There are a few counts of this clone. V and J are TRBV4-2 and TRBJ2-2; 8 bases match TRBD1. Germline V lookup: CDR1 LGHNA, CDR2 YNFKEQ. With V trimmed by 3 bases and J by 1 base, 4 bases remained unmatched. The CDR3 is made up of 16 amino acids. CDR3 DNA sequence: TGTGCCAGCAGCCAGACAGGGGCTTTGAACACCGGGGAGCTGTTTTTT. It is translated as CASSQTGALNTGELFF.

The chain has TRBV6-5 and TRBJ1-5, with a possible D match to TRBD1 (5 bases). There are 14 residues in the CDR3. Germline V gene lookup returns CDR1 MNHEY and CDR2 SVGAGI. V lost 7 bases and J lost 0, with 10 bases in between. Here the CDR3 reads CASNQGFSNQPQHF. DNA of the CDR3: TGTGCCAGCAACCAGGGCTTTAGCAATCAGCCCCAGCATTTT.

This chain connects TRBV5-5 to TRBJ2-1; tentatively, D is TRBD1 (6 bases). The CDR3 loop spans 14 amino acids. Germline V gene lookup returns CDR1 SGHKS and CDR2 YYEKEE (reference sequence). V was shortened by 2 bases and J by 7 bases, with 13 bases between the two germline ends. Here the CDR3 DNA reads TGTGCCAGCAGCTTAATCAGGGGAAGTAATGAGCAGTTCTTC. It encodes CASSLIRGSNEQFF.

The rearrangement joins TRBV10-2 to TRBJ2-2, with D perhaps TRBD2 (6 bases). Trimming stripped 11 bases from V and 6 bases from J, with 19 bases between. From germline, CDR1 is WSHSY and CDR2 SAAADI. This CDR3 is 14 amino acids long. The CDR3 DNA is TGCGCCGGGAGACCCGGGGGACGGGCCGGGGAGCTGTTTTTT. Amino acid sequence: CAGRPGGRAGELFF.

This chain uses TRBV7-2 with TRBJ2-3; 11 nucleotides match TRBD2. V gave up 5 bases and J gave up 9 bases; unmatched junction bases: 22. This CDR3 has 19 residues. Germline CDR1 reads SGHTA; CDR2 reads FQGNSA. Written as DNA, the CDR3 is TGTGCCAGCAGCCCCTGGGAAGTGGCCGTAGCGGGGGGGAAGGGGACGCAGTATTTT. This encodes CASSPWEVAVAGGKGTQYF.

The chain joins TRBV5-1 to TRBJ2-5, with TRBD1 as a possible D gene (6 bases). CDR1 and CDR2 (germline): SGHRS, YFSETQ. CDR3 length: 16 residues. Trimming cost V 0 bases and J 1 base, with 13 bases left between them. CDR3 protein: CASSLEVRGFQETQYF. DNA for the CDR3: TGCGCCAGCAGCTTGGAGGTTAGGGGGTTCCAAGAGACCCAGTACTTC. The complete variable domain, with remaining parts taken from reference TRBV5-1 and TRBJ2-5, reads KAGVTQTPRYLIKTRGQQVTLSCSPISGHRSVSWYQQTPGQGLQFLFEYFSETQRNKGNFPGRFSGRQFSNSRSEMNVSTLELGDSALYLCASSLEVRGFQETQYFGPGTRLLVL.

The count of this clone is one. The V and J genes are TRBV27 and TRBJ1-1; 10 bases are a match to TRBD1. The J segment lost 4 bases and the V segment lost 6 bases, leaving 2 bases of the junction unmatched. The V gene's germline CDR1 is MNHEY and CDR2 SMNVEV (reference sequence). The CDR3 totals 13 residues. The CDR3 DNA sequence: TGTGCCAGCAGCAGACAGGGGGCCACTGAAGCTTTCTTT. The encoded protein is CASSRQGATEAFF.

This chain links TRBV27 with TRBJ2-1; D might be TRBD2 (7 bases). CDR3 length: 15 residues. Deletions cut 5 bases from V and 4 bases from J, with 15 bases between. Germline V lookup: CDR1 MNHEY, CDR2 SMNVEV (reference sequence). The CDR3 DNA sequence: TGTGCCAGCAGTGCACAGGGCGGGGGTTACAATGAGCAGTTCTTC. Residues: CASSAQGGGYNEQFF.

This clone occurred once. In DNA, the CDR3 is TGTGCCAGCAGCTCGACCGGGACAGAGAACAATGAGCAGTTCTTC. Translated, it gives CASSSTGTENNEQFF. The V and J genes are TRBV7-3 and TRBJ2-1; TRBD1 aligns across 7 bases. V gave up 4 bases and J gave up 5 bases; unmatched junction bases: 8. CDR1 is SGHTA, CDR2 FQGTGA, per germline. This CDR3 has 15 amino acids.

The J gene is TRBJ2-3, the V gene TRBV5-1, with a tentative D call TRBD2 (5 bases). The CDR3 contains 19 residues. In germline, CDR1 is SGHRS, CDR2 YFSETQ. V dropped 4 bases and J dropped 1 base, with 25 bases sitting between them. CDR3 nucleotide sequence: TGCGCCAGCAGCATACTGACCCCTACCGGAAGCGGCCGCACAGATACGCAGTATTTT. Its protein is CASSILTPTGSGRTDTQYF.

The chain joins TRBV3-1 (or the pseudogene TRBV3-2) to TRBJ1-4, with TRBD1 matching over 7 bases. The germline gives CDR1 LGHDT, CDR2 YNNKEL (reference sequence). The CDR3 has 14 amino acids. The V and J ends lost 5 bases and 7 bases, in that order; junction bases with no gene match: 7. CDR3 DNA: TGTGCCAGCAGCTTCCGGGACAGTACTGAAAAACTGTTTTTT. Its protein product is CASSFRDSTEKLFF.

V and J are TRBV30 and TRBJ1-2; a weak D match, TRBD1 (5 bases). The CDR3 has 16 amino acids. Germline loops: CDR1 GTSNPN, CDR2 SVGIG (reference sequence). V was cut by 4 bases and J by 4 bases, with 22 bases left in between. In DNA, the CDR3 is TGTGCCTGGACCTCCCCCGGGGGGTTGGGGGGCTATGGCTACACCTTC. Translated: CAWTSPGGLGGYGYTF.

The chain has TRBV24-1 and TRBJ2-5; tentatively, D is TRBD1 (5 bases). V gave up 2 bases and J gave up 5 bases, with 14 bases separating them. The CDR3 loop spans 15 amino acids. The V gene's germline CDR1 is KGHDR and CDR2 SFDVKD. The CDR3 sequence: CATSDSRQKGETQYF. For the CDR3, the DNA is TGTGCCACCAGTGATTCCCGACAGAAGGGGGAGACCCAGTACTTC.

CDR3 nucleotide sequence: TGCGCCAGCAGCTTGGACAGGGGGGAAAACATTCAGTACTTC. Translated, it gives CASSLDRGENIQYF. V usage is TRBV5-1 and J usage is TRBJ2-4; 8 bases line up with TRBD1. Germline V gene data show CDR1 as SGHRS and CDR2 as YFSETQ. CDR3 length equals 14 residues. Trimming took 0 bases from V and 5 from J; bases not matched to a gene: 1.

The CDR3: CASSLGRGTKNEKLFF. The CDR3, as DNA: TGTGCCAGCAGCTTGGGCAGGGGGACGAAGAATGAAAAACTGTTTTTT. The V call is TRBV5-8, the J call TRBJ1-4; 7 nucleotides align to TRBD1. Unmatched junction bases numbered 7, after V lost 0 bases and J lost 5 bases. The germline gives CDR1 SGHTS, CDR2 YDEGEE. The CDR3 consists of 16 residues.

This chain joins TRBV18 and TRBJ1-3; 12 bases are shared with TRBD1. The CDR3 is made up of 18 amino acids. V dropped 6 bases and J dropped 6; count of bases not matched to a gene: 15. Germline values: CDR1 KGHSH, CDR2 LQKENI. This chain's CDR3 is CASSSGQGANLIENTIYF. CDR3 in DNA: TGTGCCAGCTCGTCGGGACAGGGGGCAAATCTTATCGAAAACACCATATATTTT.